Shown below are 24 T cell receptor beta chains from a single sample sequenced in a study of Ad26.COV2.S vaccination and SARS-CoV-2 variants. Only in-frame clones appear in the TCRdb table, and some are missing; sequencing was by immunoSEQ multiplex PCR. This sample has 430,000 or so clones; roughly 89% occur once, and the top ten carry about 2.7%. Treatment denoted: some 19 received Ad26.COV2.S at low or high dose, single or two shots; roughly 5 received placebo; per-sample allocation not given. Sample collection was performed on day 63 after the first vaccine or placebo injection. The sample in question was peripheral blood, obtained in a trial of Ad26.COV2.S vaccine versus placebo. These receptors all stem from a person between 18 and 65 years old who received the Ad26.COV2.S COVID-19 vaccine or a placebo.

This clone was counted a single time. J is TRBJ1-1 and V is TRBV19; 9 bases align to TRBD1. Trimming at V came to 4 bases and at J to 1 base, leaving 13 bases not matched to a gene. Germline loops: CDR1 LNHDA, CDR2 SQIVND (reference sequence). The CDR3 extends over 18 amino acids. This CDR3 is CASSNSTGGAPRNTEAFF. The CDR3 coding sequence is TGTGCCAGTAGTAATTCGACAGGGGGAGCTCCTCGGAACACTGAAGCTTTCTTT.

The chain carries TRBV2 and TRBJ2-1, with TRBD2 as a possible D gene (6 bases). The germline V and J ends were trimmed by 4 bases and 0 bases, with 16 bases remaining between them. The CDR3 consists of 17 residues. Germline V gene data show CDR1 as SNHLY and CDR2 as FYNNEI. The CDR3 spells CASSGGGGVSSYNEQFF. CDR3 nucleotides: TGTGCCAGCAGTGGGGGAGGAGGGGTATCCTCCTACAATGAGCAGTTCTTC.

The J gene is TRBJ1-5, the V gene TRBV28, with 7 bases identical to TRBD1. Looked up from germline, CDR1 is MDHEN and CDR2 is SYDVKM. The CDR3 runs 16 residues. Germline trimming cut 5 bases from V and 4 bases from J; bases unmatched to any gene: 11. The CDR3 is CASSPHRGTANQPQHF. Here the CDR3 DNA reads TGTGCCAGCAGTCCTCACCGCGGGACAGCAAATCAGCCCCAGCATTTT.

The CDR3 is CASSPEALLTSSPLHF. The CDR3 nucleotides are TGCGCCAGCAGCCCCGAAGCGCTCTTGACATCTTCACCCCTCCACTTT. The gene calls are TRBV5-1 and TRBJ1-6, with no clear D. Per the germline V gene, CDR1 is SGHRS and CDR2 is YFSETQ. This CDR3 region has 16 residues. V lost 4 bases to trimming and J lost 9 bases, with 20 bases between them.

This sequence joins TRBV4-2 and TRBJ1-2; D is uncertain. The germline V gene has CDR1 LGHNA and CDR2 YNFKEQ. The CDR3 runs to 14 residues. Trimming took 1 base from V and 2 from J, leaving 8 bases between them. The DNA for the CDR3 is TGTGCCAGCAGCCAAGTCGCACAGAACTATGGCTACACCTTC. It specifies CASSQVAQNYGYTF.

V usage is TRBV7-2 and J usage is TRBJ1-2; D may be TRBD1 (6 bases). From germline, CDR1 is SGHTA and CDR2 FQGNSA. The V end lost 1 base, the J end lost 2 bases, and 11 bases lay between the germline ends. The CDR3 spans 15 residues. The CDR3 sequence: CASSLDGGGNYGYTF. As DNA, the CDR3 is TGTGCCAGCAGCTTAGATGGAGGGGGGAACTATGGCTACACCTTC.

The chain combines TRBV14 with TRBJ2-6; either TRBD1 or TRBD2 may supply D (7 bases each). This CDR3 spans 17 amino acids. The ends were cut back, 7 bases at V and 2 bases at J, with 18 bases in the middle. Germline V gene lookup returns CDR1 SGHDN and CDR2 FVKESK. DNA of the CDR3: TGTGCCAGCAAGGGTCAGGCAGGGGGGGCTGGGGCCAACGTCCTGACTTTC. It yields the protein CASKGQAGGAGANVLTF. Combining the CDR3 with reference TRBV14 and TRBJ2-6 gives the whole variable domain EAGVTQFPSHSVIEKGQTVTLRCDPISGHDNLYWYRRVMGKEIKFLLHFVKESKQDESGMPNNRFLAERTGGTYSTLKVQPAELEDSGVYFCASKGQAGGAGANVLTFGAGSRLTVL.

The CDR3 DNA sequence: TGCGCCAGCAGCCTACGGGAGGCATCCTACAATGAGCAGTTCTTC. Its translation: CASSLREASYNEQFF. The gene calls are TRBV4-1 and TRBJ2-1; 7 bases are a match to TRBD2. The trim removed 4 bases at V and 1 base at J, leaving 4 bases unmatched. The CDR3 is made up of 15 amino acids. Germline lookup yields CDR1 MGHRA and CDR2 YSYEKL.

The chain recombines TRBV6-5 with TRBJ2-3, with D unresolved. CDR3 length equals 15 residues. CDR1 and CDR2 (germline): MNHEY, SVGAGI. V was clipped by 8 bases and J by 5 bases, with 20 bases between them. CDR3 coding DNA: TGTGCCAGCGGCCCGTTGCGACCGGTTGGAGATACGCAGTATTTT. Protein product: CASGPLRPVGDTQYF.

In its sample, this clone was seen once. The chain uses TRBV6-6 and TRBJ1-2, with a weak D call TRBD1 (6 bases). The CDR3 extends over 14 amino acids. Germline CDR1 and CDR2: MNHNY and SVGAGI (reference sequence). The V and J ends lost 6 bases and 4 bases respectively, with 15 bases between them. CDR3 region: CASSTIRGGYGYTF. CDR3 nucleotides: TGTGCCAGCAGCACTATCAGGGGTGGCTATGGCTACACCTTC.

The chain has TRBV9 and TRBJ1-2; D is possibly TRBD1 (5 bases). Trimming left V 4 bases short and J 2 bases short, with 15 bases between. The CDR3 has 15 residues. CDR1 is SGDLS, CDR2 YYNGEE, per germline. The CDR3 DNA is TGTGCCAGCAGCCCTGGACACAAGGGAAACTATGGCTACACCTTC. This sequence encodes CASSPGHKGNYGYTF.

The chain links TRBV29-1 to TRBJ2-7; 7 bases map to TRBD1. Trimming at V came to 6 bases and at J to 2 bases, leaving 10 bases not matched to a gene. The CDR3 covers 14 residues. From germline, CDR1 is SQVTM and CDR2 ANQGSEA. In DNA form, the CDR3 reads TGCAGCGTCGCGACAGGGACACTGGCCTACGAGCAGTACTTC. As protein: CSVATGTLAYEQYF.

The chain recombines TRBV5-1 with TRBJ2-1; D possibly corresponds to TRBD2 (5 bases). Between the trimmed V and J ends, which lost 7 bases and 5 bases, there was a span of 10 bases. The CDR3 has 12 residues. Per germline, CDR1 SGHRS and CDR2 YFSETQ. CDR3 region: CASHQLDNEQFF. CDR3 DNA: TGCGCCAGCCACCAACTAGACAATGAGCAGTTCTTC.

This clone has just one count. V usage is TRBV7-2 and J usage is TRBJ1-1; D ambiguous. The CDR3 is 14 residues long. In germline, CDR1 is SGHTA, CDR2 FQGNSA. V was cut by 5 bases and J by 4 bases, with 14 bases left in between. This chain's CDR3 is CASSIRLWGTEAFF. The CDR3, as DNA: TGTGCCAGCAGCATAAGGTTGTGGGGCACTGAAGCTTTCTTT.

This clone was seen a single time. The chain recombines TRBV18 with TRBJ2-7, with D uncertain. The CDR3 is 9 amino acids. Per the germline V gene, CDR1 is KGHSH and CDR2 is LQKENI. Trimming stripped 3 bases from V and 9 bases from J, with 3 bases between. CDR3 nucleotide sequence: TGTGCCAGCTCACCGACGCAGTACTTC. Its translation: CASSPTQYF. Complete variable domain (other parts from reference TRBV18 and TRBJ2-7): NAGVMQNPRHLVRRRGQEARLRCSPMKGHSHVYWYRQLPEEGLKFMVYLQKENIIDESGMPKERFSAEFPKEGPSILRIQQVVRGDSAAYFCASSPTQYFGPGTRLTVT.

The chain employs TRBV28 and TRBJ1-1, with D perhaps matching TRBD1 (6 bases). Germline V CDR1 and CDR2: MDHEN, SYDVKM. CDR3 length: 14 residues. Trimming stripped 7 bases from V and 4 bases from J, with 16 bases between. DNA of the CDR3: TGTGCCAGCACCATTGGGGGGCAGAGCACTGAAGCTTTCTTT. Its protein is CASTIGGQSTEAFF. The full variable domain, in which reference TRBV28 and TRBJ1-1 provide the parts outside the CDR3, is DVKVTQSSRYLVKRTGEKVFLECVQDMDHENMFWYRQDPGLGLRLIYFSYDVKMKEKGDIPEGYSVSREKKERFSLILESASTNQTSMYLCASTIGGQSTEAFFGQGTRLTVV.

This chain uses TRBV27 with TRBJ1-1; D ambiguous. Trimming shortened V by 8 bases and J by 2 bases, and 12 bases separated the two germline ends. Germline lookup yields CDR1 MNHEY and CDR2 SMNVEV (reference sequence). This CDR3 has 13 residues. The CDR3: CASHSRQNTEAFF. As DNA, the CDR3 is TGTGCCAGCCATTCGAGACAAAACACTGAAGCTTTCTTT.

V gene TRBV6-5 combines with J gene TRBJ2-1; D is unresolved. CDR3 length: 13 residues. From germline, CDR1 is MNHEY and CDR2 SVGAGI. V was pared by 5 bases and J by 2 bases, with 7 bases between. CDR3 nucleotides: TGTGCCAGCAGTCGTAGCCCCTACAATGAGCAGTTCTTC. This sequence encodes CASSRSPYNEQFF.

This chain joins TRBV5-6 and TRBJ2-2; tentatively, D is TRBD1 (6 bases). V was shortened by 2 bases and J by 1 base, with 12 bases between the two germline ends. The CDR3 covers 16 residues. Germline V gene sequence: CDR1 SGHDT, CDR2 YYEEEE. CDR3 bases: TGTGCCAGCAGCTTACAGGGTGAATGGAACACCGGGGAGCTGTTTTTT. This encodes CASSLQGEWNTGELFF.

The chain has TRBV7-9 and TRBJ1-2, with D possibly being TRBD1 (5 bases). The germline V gene has CDR1 SEHNR and CDR2 FQNEAQ (reference sequence). The CDR3 is 17 amino acids. V was cut by 1 base and J by 4 bases, with 19 bases left in between. The CDR3 protein is CASSLDEPLGVFYGYTF. DNA of the CDR3: TGTGCCAGCAGCTTAGATGAACCCCTAGGGGTTTTCTATGGCTACACCTTC.

This clone came up a few times. The gene calls are TRBV15 and TRBJ2-1, with 12 bases identical to TRBD2. The germline V gene has CDR1 LNHNV and CDR2 YYDKDF (reference sequence). The CDR3 totals 14 residues. The V gene end was trimmed by 4 bases and the J gene end by 9 bases; junction bases not matched to a gene: 4. CDR3 sequence reads: CATSNGLAGREQFF. DNA for the CDR3: TGTGCCACCAGCAATGGACTAGCGGGGCGTGAGCAGTTCTTC.

The V gene is TRBV19, the J gene TRBJ2-1, with D uncertain. The CDR3 contains 12 residues. Germline assignment: CDR1 LNHDA and CDR2 SQIVND (reference sequence). Trimming cost V 5 bases and J 7 bases, with 9 bases left between them. CDR3 sequence (DNA): TGTGCCAGTAGTCCCGTGGTTAATGAGCAGTTCTTC. Protein product: CASSPVVNEQFF.

This chain uses TRBV5-1 with TRBJ1-6, with D tentatively TRBD1 (5 bases). The CDR3 sequence is 13 residues long. V was clipped by 0 bases and J by 8 bases, with 6 bases between them. The germline V gene has CDR1 SGHRS and CDR2 YFSETQ. The CDR3: CASSLGGHSPLHF. CDR3 nucleotide sequence: TGCGCCAGCAGCTTGGGGGGACATTCACCCCTCCACTTT.

The gene calls are TRBV12-5 and TRBJ1-1; D perhaps matches TRBD1 (6 bases). The length of the CDR3 is 14 residues. With 1 base removed from V and 4 bases from J, the gap between germline ends came to 10 bases. Germline loops: CDR1 LGHNT, CDR2 FRNRAP. DNA for the CDR3: TGTGCTAGTGGTTTGGAGGGGGGCTTCACTGAAGCTTTCTTT. It codes for CASGLEGGFTEAFF.